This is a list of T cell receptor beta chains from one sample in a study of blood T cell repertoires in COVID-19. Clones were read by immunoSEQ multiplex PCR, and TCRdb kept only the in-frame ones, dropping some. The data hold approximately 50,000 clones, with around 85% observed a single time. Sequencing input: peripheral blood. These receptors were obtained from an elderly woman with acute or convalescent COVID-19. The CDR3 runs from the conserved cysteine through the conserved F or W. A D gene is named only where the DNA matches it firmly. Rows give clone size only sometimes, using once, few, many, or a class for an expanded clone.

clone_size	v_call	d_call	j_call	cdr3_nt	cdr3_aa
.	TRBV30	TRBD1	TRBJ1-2	TGTGCCTGGAGTCCCCTCATGGACAGGGTGGGCTACACCTTC	CAWSPLMDRVGYTF
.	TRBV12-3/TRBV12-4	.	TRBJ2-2	TGTGCCAGCAGAAACCAGGGAACCGGGGAGCTGTTTTTT	CASRNQGTGELFF
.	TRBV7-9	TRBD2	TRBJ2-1	TGTGCCAGCAGCTCCGGGACTAGCGGGGGATACCTACGGGGAGAGCAGTTCTTC	CASSSGTSGGYLRGEQFF
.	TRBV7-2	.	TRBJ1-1	TGTGCCAGCAGCTTAGGGACAGCGAACACTGAAGCTTTCTTT	CASSLGTANTEAFF
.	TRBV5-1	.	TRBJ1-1	TGCGCCAGCATGGCAGGGGAGAACACTGAAGCTTTCTTT	CASMAGENTEAFF
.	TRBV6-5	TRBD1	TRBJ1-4	TGTGCCAGCAGCCTGACAGGGGGAGAGGAAAAACTGTTTTTT	CASSLTGGEEKLFF
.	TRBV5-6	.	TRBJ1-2	TGTGCCAGCAGCTTGGGGACAGCGTATGGCTACACCTTC	CASSLGTAYGYTF
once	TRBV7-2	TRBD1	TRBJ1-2	TGTGCCAGCAACCTACAGGGGGTAGGCTATGGCTACACCTTC	CASNLQGVGYGYTF
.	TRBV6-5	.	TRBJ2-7	TGTGCCAGCAGTCAAACTGTCTCCTACGAGCAGTACTTC	CASSQTVSYEQYF
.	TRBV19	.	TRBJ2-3	TGTGCCAGTAGTCCGCAGAGCACAGATACGCAGTATTTT	CASSPQSTDTQYF
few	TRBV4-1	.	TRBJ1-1	TGCGCCAGCAGCCAGAGGGCGGGTCCCACTGAAGCTTTCTTT	CASSQRAGPTEAFF
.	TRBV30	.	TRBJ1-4	TGTGCCTGGAGTATACAGGGTGGGGTTGAAAAACTGTTTTTT	CAWSIQGGVEKLFF
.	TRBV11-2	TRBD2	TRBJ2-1	TGTGCCAGCAGCGGGCCGGGACTAGCTTTCGAGCAGTTCTTC	CASSGPGLAFEQFF
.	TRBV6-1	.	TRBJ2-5	TGTGCCAGCAGTGAGAGGGCAGGGGTGTTTGGGACCCAGTACTTC	CASSERAGVFGTQYF
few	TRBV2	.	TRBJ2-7	TGTGCCAGCAGTGATGATAGCTCCTACGAGCAGTACTTC	CASSDDSSYEQYF
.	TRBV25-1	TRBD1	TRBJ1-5	TGTGCCAACGACAGGGGGCATCAGCCCCAGCATTTT	CANDRGHQPQHF
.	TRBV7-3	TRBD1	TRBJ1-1	TGTGCCAGCAGCTGGGGGACAGGGATGAACACTGAAGCTTTCTTT	CASSWGTGMNTEAFF